The 11 T cell receptor beta chains listed next were all sequenced from one sample in a study of yellow fever vaccine responses in identical twins. MiXCR was run by TCRdb on the RT-PCR reads, yielding one entry per CDR3 protein. The repertoire holds more than 30,000 distinct CDR3 sequences, with more than 45% as singletons. Specimen: T cells from blood (PBMCs), unsorted or a sorted subset (not recorded which), collected before or after yellow fever vaccination (not recorded which). The receptors were sampled from a woman between 18 and 29 years old who received the yellow fever vaccine.

The rearrangement links TRBV7-1 to TRBJ2-1, with D possibly TRBD1 on 5 matching bases. TRBV7-1 counts as an open reading frame of uncertain function. CDR3 length equals 15 residues. V lost 2 bases and J lost 3, with 11 bases in between. CDR3 nucleotide sequence: TGTGCCAGCAGCTCACTAGGTGACAGCTACAATGAGCAGTTCTTC. Protein: CASSSLGDSYNEQFF.

The chain carries TRBV7-6 and TRBJ2-7, with D tentatively TRBD1 (6 bases). Trimming took 5 bases from V and 3 from J, leaving 11 bases between them. The CDR3 is 13 amino acids. The germline gives CDR1 SGHVS, CDR2 FNYEAQ. The CDR3 DNA follows: TGTGCCAGCAGCCAGGGGTTAGTCTACGAGCAGTACTTC. This gives the protein CASSQGLVYEQYF.

The V call is TRBV20-1, the J call TRBJ1-6, with 8 bases that match TRBD1. This CDR3 region has 15 residues. Losses at the gene ends were 2 bases for V and 7 bases for J; bases not matched to a gene: 7. Looked up from germline, CDR1 is DFQATT and CDR2 is SNEGSKA (reference sequence). CDR3 protein: CSARSLDRDNSPLHF. The DNA for the CDR3 is TGCAGTGCTAGATCCCTGGACAGGGACAATTCACCCCTCCACTTT.

The chain is built from TRBV18 and TRBJ2-3; TRBD2 might be the D (7 bases). Trimming stripped 0 bases from V and 1 base from J, with 11 bases between. Germline assignment: CDR1 KGHSH and CDR2 LQKENI. This CDR3 spans 16 amino acids. The CDR3 reads CASSPPTGGGTDTQYF. The CDR3, as DNA: TGTGCCAGCTCACCACCTACGGGGGGCGGCACAGATACGCAGTATTTT. Supplemented by reference TRBV18 and TRBJ2-3, the full variable domain reads NAGVMQNPRHLVRRRGQEARLRCSPMKGHSHVYWYRQLPEEGLKFMVYLQKENIIDESGMPKERFSAEFPKEGPSILRIQQVVRGDSAAYFCASSPPTGGGTDTQYFGPGTRLTVL.

This clonotype was detected a few times. In nucleotides, the CDR3 is TGTGCCAGCACCGAGACAGGGACAGTGAACACCGGGGAGCTGTTTTTT. Translating gives CASTETGTVNTGELFF. The V and J genes are TRBV6-1 and TRBJ2-2; TRBD1 matches 7 bases. Germline CDR1 is MNHNS and CDR2 is SASEGT. CDR3 length equals 16 residues. With V trimmed by 7 bases and J by 1 base, 9 bases remained unmatched.

The V and J genes are TRBV20-1 and TRBJ2-1; tentative D call: TRBD2 (6 bases). CDR1 is DFQATT, CDR2 SNEGSKA, per germline (reference sequence). There are 15 residues in the CDR3. The V gene lost 6 bases and the J gene lost 6 bases, with 21 bases spanning the gap. The CDR3 loop is CSATPGTRNINEQFF. CDR3 sequence (DNA): TGCAGTGCAACCCCCGGGACTCGAAACATCAATGAGCAGTTCTTC.

The J gene is TRBJ1-3, the V gene TRBV11-2; TRBD1 aligns across 7 bases. This CDR3 has 14 residues. V was pared by 5 bases and J by 2 bases, with 3 bases of the junction left unmatched. Germline CDR1 reads SGHAT; CDR2 reads FQNNGV. The CDR3 sequence is CASSPDRAGNTIYF. In nucleotides, the CDR3 is TGTGCCAGCAGCCCCGACAGGGCTGGAAACACCATATATTTT.

This chain connects TRBV20-1 to TRBJ2-4, with a weak D call TRBD1 (5 bases). V was shortened by 6 bases and J by 0 bases, with 12 bases between the two germline ends. The CDR3 has 14 amino acids. Per the germline V gene, CDR1 is DFQATT and CDR2 is SNEGSKA (reference sequence). The CDR3 here is CSAATDRAKNIQYF. The DNA for the CDR3 is TGCAGTGCAGCGACAGACCGAGCCAAAAACATTCAGTACTTC.

V gene TRBV7-6 combines with J gene TRBJ2-7; TRBD2 agrees at 11 bases. In germline, CDR1 is SGHVS, CDR2 FNYEAQ. The CDR3 is made up of 16 amino acids. The ends lost 5 bases at V and 7 bases at J; junction bases unmatched: 13. The CDR3 protein is CASSPWTSGQTSEQYF. The CDR3 DNA reads as TGTGCCAGCAGCCCCTGGACTAGCGGGCAGACGAGTGAGCAGTACTTC.

The chain joins TRBV29-1 to TRBJ1-5; D call uncertain. This CDR3 comprises 14 residues. CDR1 SQVTM and CDR2 ANQGSEA come from the germline V gene. The V and J ends lost 4 bases and 2 bases respectively, with 12 bases between them. Written as DNA, the CDR3 is TGCAGCGTTGCGACTGGTTCGGGCAATCAGCCCCAGCATTTT. Residues: CSVATGSGNQPQHF.

Only one count was recorded for this clonotype. The rearrangement links TRBV7-3 to TRBJ2-1; no definite D call. The CDR3 spans 14 residues. V lost 5 bases and J 1 base, leaving 9 bases between the germline ends. Germline V CDR1 and CDR2: SGHTA, FQGTGA. The CDR3 DNA reads as TGTGCCAGCAGCCCGGCACAGTCCTACAATGAGCAGTTCTTC. It encodes CASSPAQSYNEQFF.